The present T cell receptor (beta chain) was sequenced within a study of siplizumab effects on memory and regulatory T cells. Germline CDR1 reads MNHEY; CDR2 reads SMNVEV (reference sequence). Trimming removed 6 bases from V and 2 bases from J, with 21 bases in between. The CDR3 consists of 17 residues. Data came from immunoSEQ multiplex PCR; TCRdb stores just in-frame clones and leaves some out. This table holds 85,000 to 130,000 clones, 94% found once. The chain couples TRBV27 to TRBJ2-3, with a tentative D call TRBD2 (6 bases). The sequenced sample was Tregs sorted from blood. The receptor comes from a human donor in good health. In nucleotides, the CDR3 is TGTGCCAGCAGCTTAGGGGTTCGGCGGGACCCCACAGATACGCAGTATTTT. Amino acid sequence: CASSLGVRRDPTDTQYF.